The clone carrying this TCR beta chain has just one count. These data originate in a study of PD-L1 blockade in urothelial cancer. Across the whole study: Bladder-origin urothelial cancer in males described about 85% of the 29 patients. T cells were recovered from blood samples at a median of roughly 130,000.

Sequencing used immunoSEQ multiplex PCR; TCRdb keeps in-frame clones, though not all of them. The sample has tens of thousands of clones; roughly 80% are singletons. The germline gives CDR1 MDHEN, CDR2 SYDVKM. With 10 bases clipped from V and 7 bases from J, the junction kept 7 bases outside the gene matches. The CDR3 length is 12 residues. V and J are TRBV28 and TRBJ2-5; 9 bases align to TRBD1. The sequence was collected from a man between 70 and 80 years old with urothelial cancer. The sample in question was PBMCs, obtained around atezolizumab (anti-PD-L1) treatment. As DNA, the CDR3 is TGTGCCACCACAGGGGGCGAAGGGACCCAGTACTTC. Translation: CATTGGEGTQYF.